This T cell receptor (beta chain) is drawn from a study of shared clonotypes between healthy human individuals. The method was immunoSEQ multiplex PCR; TCRdb's version includes in-frame clones alone and lacks a portion of them. The repertoire holds 2 million to 2.5 million clones, around 95% seen once, with roughly 0.13% in the top ten. With 5 bases removed from V and 6 bases from J, the gap between germline ends came to 19 bases. Germline V gene lookup returns CDR1 SGHTA and CDR2 FQGNSA. The CDR3 is 16 residues long. The J gene is TRBJ2-2, the V gene TRBV7-2; D is unclear. This TCR derives from a young man in good health. The sample taken for sequencing was naive CD4+ T cells sorted from blood. Subset here: CD45RA+ positively selected. The CDR3 spells CASSRRPGIGAGELFF. CDR3 in DNA: TGTGCCAGCAGCAGAAGACCGGGTATTGGGGCCGGGGAGCTGTTTTTT.